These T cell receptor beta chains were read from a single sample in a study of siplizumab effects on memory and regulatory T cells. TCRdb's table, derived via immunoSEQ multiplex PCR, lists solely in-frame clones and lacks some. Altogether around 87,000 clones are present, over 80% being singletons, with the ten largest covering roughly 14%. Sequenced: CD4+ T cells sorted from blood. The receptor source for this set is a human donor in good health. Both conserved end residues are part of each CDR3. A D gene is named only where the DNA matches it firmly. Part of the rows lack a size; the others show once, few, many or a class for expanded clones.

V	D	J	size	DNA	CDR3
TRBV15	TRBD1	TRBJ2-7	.	TGTGCCACCAGCAGAGCGGCGACAGGGGACCACGAGCAGTACTTC	CATSRAATGDHEQYF
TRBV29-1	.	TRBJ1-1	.	TGCAGCGTTGAGGTGAACACTGAAGCTTTCTTT	CSVEVNTEAFF
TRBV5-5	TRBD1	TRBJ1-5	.	TGTGCCAGCGGACAGGGGTCGGAACAGCCCCAGCATTTT	CASGQGSEQPQHF
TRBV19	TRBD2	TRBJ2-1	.	TGTGCCAGTTCCGCTAGCGGATGGGGCTCCTACAATGAGCAGTTCTTC	CASSASGWGSYNEQFF
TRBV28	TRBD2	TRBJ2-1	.	TGTGCCAGCAGTATCGGACTAGCGGGGTACAATGAGCAGTTCTTC	CASSIGLAGYNEQFF
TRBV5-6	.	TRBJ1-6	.	TGTGCCAGCAGCTTGTATTCGAGCGGGGATTCACCCCTCCACTTT	CASSLYSSGDSPLHF
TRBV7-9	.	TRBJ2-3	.	TGTGCCTTGCAGGGAGGCCTAAGCACAGATACGCAGTATTTT	CALQGGLSTDTQYF
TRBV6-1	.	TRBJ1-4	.	TGTGCCAGCGCCCGGGGTCTTAATGAAAAACTGTTTTTT	CASARGLNEKLFF
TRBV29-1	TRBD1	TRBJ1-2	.	TGCAGCGCCCGGACAGGAGACTATGGCTACACCTTC	CSARTGDYGYTF
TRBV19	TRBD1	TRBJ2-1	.	TGTGCCTCAGGGGGCAAGGGCCGAGGGATAGGGCAGTTCTTC	CASGGKGRGIGQFF
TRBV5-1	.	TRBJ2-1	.	TGCGCCAGCAGCTCGGGACTCCGATCCCTCAATGAGCAGTTCTTC	CASSSGLRSLNEQFF
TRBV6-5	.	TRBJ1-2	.	TGTGCCAGCAGCCCTACAGACGGGGTTAACTATGGCTACACCTTC	CASSPTDGVNYGYTF
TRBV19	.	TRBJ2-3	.	TGTGCCAGTAGTAGCCCCTTTTTGGGGACCCACACAGATACGCAGTATTTT	CASSSPFLGTHTDTQYF
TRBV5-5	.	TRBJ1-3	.	TGTGCCAGCAGCCCTGAATATGCGGGAAACACCATATATTTT	CASSPEYAGNTIYF
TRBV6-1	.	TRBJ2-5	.	TGTGCCAGCACCACCAAGAGGAGAGAGACCCAGTACTTC	CASTTKRRETQYF
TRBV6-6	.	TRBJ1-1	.	TGTGCCAGCTCCCACCAGAACACTGAAGCTTTCTTT	CASSHQNTEAFF
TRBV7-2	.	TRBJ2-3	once	TGTGCCAGCAGCTTATCTCTAACGCAGTATTTT	CASSLSLTQYF
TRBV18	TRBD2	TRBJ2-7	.	TGTGCCAGCTCAGAACTAGCGGGAGTGGGCGAGCAGTACTTC	CASSELAGVGEQYF
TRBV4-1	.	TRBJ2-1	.	TGCGCCAGCAGCCAATTACTAGAGAGGAAGGGGAATGAGCAGTTCTTC	CASSQLLERKGNEQFF
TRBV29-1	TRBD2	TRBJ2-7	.	TGCAGTGTCCCGGGGGGGAGCTCCTACGAGCAGTACTTC	CSVPGGSSYEQYF
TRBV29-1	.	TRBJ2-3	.	TGCAGCGTTGGGGGTGGGCGCACAGATACGCAGTATTTT	CSVGGGRTDTQYF
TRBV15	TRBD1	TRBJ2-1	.	TGTGCCACCAGCAGAGAGGGACAGGGATACAATGAGCAGTTCTTC	CATSREGQGYNEQFF
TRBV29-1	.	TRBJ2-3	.	TGCAGCGTTGAAATAGGGGGCACAGATACGCAGTATTTT	CSVEIGGTDTQYF
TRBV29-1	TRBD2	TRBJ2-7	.	TGCAGCGTCCTGACTAGCGGGTCCTCCTACGAGCAGTACTTC	CSVLTSGSSYEQYF
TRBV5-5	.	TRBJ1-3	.	TGTGCCAGCAGCAAACTCGAGAGCTCTGGAAACACCATATATTTT	CASSKLESSGNTIYF
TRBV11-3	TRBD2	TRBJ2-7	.	TGTGCCAGCAGCCCGAATAGCGGGACCCCCTACGAGCAGTACTTC	CASSPNSGTPYEQYF
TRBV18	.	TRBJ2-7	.	TGTGCCAGCTCCGGGCCCAGCTACGAGCAGTACTTC	CASSGPSYEQYF
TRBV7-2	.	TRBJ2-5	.	TGTGCCAGCAGCTTAGGTGTGCGACCCCAAGAGACCCAGTACTTC	CASSLGVRPQETQYF
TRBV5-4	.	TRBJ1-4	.	TGTGCCAGCAGCATAGGGGGATCCGGTGAAAAACTGTTTTTT	CASSIGGSGEKLFF
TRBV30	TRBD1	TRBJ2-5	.	TGTGCCTGGAGTACGGGACAGCCAACCCAGTACTTC	CAWSTGQPTQYF
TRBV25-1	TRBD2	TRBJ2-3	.	TGTGCCAGCACCAGTAGCGGGAGACTCACAGATACGCAGTATTTT	CASTSSGRLTDTQYF